The 4 T cell receptor beta chains below were found in one sample sequenced in a study of identical twins. TCRdb passed the 5' RACE reads through MiXCR, listing each CDR3 protein once. The table lists 750,000 to 950,000 distinct CDR3 sequences, over 9% of them singletons, with around 1.5% in the top ten. Separately, the same data were catalogued under a study of yellow fever vaccine responses in identical twins.

The sequenced material came from PBMCs. The origin of the receptors is a woman younger than 35 in good health.

Ten or more counts support this clonotype. This chain uses TRBV3-1 with TRBJ2-5, with 8 bases identical to TRBD1. This CDR3 contains 14 residues. Trimming cost V 2 bases and J 4 bases; bases outside gene matches: 3. CDR1 is LGHDT and CDR2 is YNNKEL in the germline V gene (reference sequence). CDR3 sequence reads: CASSQQGAGETQYF. In DNA form, the CDR3 reads TGTGCCAGCAGCCAACAGGGGGCTGGAGAGACCCAGTACTTC.

This clonotype was seen only a few times. This sequence joins TRBV4-1 and TRBJ2-7, with 7 bases aligning to TRBD1. Germline CDR1 MGHRA, CDR2 YSYEKL. V lost 2 bases to trimming and J lost 2 bases; unmatched junction nucleotides: 6. The CDR3 loop spans 15 amino acids. CDR3 sequence: CASSQTLTGPYEQYV. For the CDR3, the DNA is TGCGCCAGCAGCCAAACCTTGACAGGGCCCTACGAGCAGTACGTC.

This clonotype occurred many times. V and J are TRBV28 and TRBJ2-1; TRBD2 agrees at 8 bases. The CDR3 loop spans 16 amino acids. The ends lost 3 bases at V and 1 base at J; junction bases unmatched: 5. Germline V lookup: CDR1 MDHEN, CDR2 SYDVKM. The chain's CDR3 is CASSLASGGSYNEQFF. CDR3 bases: TGTGCCAGCAGTTTGGCCAGCGGGGGTTCCTACAATGAGCAGTTCTTC. Supplemented by reference TRBV28 and TRBJ2-1, the full variable domain reads DVKVTQSSRYLVKRTGEKVFLECVQDMDHENMFWYRQDPGLGLRLIYFSYDVKMKEKGDIPEGYSVSREKKERFSLILESASTNQTSMYLCASSLASGGSYNEQFFGPGTRLTVL.

The chain joins TRBV18 to TRBJ2-7; the D gene could be TRBD1 or TRBD2 (5 bases each). Germline lookup yields CDR1 KGHSH and CDR2 LQKENI. The germline V and J ends were trimmed by 10 bases and 2 bases, with 12 bases remaining between them. The CDR3 extends over 12 amino acids. CDR3 sequence reads: CATGTSTYEQYF. The CDR3 DNA sequence: TGTGCCACCGGGACCTCGACCTACGAGCAGTACTTC. The whole variable domain, filled in from reference TRBV18 and TRBJ2-7, reads NAGVMQNPRHLVRRRGQEARLRCSPMKGHSHVYWYRQLPEEGLKFMVYLQKENIIDESGMPKERFSAEFPKEGPSILRIQQVVRGDSAAYFCATGTSTYEQYFGPGTRLTVT.